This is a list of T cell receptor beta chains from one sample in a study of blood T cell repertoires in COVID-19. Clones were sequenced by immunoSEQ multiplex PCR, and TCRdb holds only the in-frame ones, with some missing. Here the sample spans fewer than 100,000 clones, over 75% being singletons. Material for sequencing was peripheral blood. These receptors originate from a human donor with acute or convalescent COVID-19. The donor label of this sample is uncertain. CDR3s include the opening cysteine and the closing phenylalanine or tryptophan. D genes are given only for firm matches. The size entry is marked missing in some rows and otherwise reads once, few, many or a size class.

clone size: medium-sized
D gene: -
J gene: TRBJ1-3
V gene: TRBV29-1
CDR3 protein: CSARTGGNTIYF
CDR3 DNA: TGCAGCGCCAGAACGGGGGGAAACACCATATATTTT

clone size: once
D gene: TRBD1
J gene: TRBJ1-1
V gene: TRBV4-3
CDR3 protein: CASRQGAVWTEAFF
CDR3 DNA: TGCGCCAGCAGACAGGGGGCGGTTTGGACTGAAGCTTTCTTT

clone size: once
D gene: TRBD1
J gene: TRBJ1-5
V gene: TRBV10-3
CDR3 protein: CAIRGQGVGQPQHF
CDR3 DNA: TGTGCCATCAGGGGACAGGGGGTTGGTCAGCCCCAGCATTTT

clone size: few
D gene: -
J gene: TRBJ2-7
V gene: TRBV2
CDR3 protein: CATSRLQAYEQYF
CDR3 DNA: TGTGCCACCTCTAGGTTACAGGCCTACGAGCAGTACTTC

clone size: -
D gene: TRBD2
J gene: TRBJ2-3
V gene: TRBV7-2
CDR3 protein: CASSLDHSGGQVARGTQYF
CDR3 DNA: TGTGCCAGCAGCTTAGATCATAGCGGGGGGCAAGTAGCACGTGGTACGCAGTATTTT

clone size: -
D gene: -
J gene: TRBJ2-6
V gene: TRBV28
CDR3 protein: CASERAGTRVSGANVLTF
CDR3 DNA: TGTGCCAGCGAACGAGCCGGGACTCGGGTCTCTGGGGCCAACGTCCTGACTTTC

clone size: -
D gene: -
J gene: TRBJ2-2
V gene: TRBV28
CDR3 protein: CASIGGVTGELFF
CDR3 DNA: TGTGCCAGTATAGGGGGGGTCACCGGGGAGCTGTTTTTT

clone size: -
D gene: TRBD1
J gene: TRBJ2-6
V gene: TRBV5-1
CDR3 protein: CASSLSGRGLGGANVLTF
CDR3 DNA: TGCGCCAGCAGCTTGAGTGGCAGGGGGCTAGGTGGGGCCAACGTCCTGACTTTC

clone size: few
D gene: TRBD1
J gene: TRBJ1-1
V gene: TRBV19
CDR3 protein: CASSIRTGYLNTEAFF
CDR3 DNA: TGTGCCAGTAGTATTCGGACAGGGTATTTGAACACTGAAGCTTTCTTT

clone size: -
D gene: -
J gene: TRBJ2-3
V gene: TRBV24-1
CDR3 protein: CATQKRGLRTDTQYF
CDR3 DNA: TGTGCCACACAAAAACGGGGACTCCGCACAGATACGCAGTATTTT

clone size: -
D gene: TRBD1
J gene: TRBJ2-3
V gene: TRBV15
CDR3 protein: CATSKGQGLGVADTQYF
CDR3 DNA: TGTGCCACCAGCAAGGGACAGGGGTTAGGAGTCGCAGATACGCAGTATTTT

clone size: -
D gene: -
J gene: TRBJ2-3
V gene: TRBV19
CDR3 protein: CASSIARLESYTQYF
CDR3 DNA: TGTGCCAGTAGTATAGCCCGACTAGAGTCCTATACGCAGTATTTT

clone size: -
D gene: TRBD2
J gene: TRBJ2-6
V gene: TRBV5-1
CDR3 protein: CASSGGGSGANVLTF
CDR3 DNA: TGCGCCAGCTCAGGCGGGGGCTCTGGGGCCAACGTCCTGACTTTC